This T cell receptor (beta chain) was identified in a study of T cell responses to AZD1222 COVID-19 vaccine. V lost 4 bases, J lost 2 bases, and 14 bases lay in between. The CDR3 is 15 residues long. Germline V gene lookup returns CDR1 MGHRA and CDR2 YSYEKL. Only in-frame clones appear in the TCRdb table, and some are missing; sequencing was by immunoSEQ multiplex PCR. The sample consists of about 96,000 clones, around 90% of them appearing once. The sample here was peripheral blood, taken on day 0 of AZD1222 vaccination. This clonotype was obtained from an adult in good health. The V and J genes are TRBV4-1 and TRBJ1-1; no firm D call. CDR3 amino acids: CASSPGEAENTEAFF. Written as DNA, the CDR3 is TGCGCCAGCAGCCCGGGAGAGGCGGAAAACACTGAAGCTTTCTTT.